This T cell receptor beta chain comes out of a study of read filtering for tumor transcriptome and immune sequencing. From about 0.4 ug of RNA, a library with molecular barcoded alpha/delta and beta/gamma adaptors was made. TCRdb re-called the reads through MiXCR, storing one row per CDR3 protein. The sample records 75,000 to 95,000 distinct CDR3 sequences, 20% to 25% being singletons. There are many counts of this clonotype. Sequencing was carried out using a population of CD138-negative cells sorted from bone marrow. The receptor was derived from a donor older than 35 with multiple myeloma.

The CDR3 reads CASSRTTEAFF. The CDR3 coding sequence is TGTGCCAGCAGCCGGACTACTGAAGCTTTCTTT. The chain is built from TRBV12-3 or TRBV12-4 and TRBJ1-1, with D hard to call. Between the trimmed V and J ends, which lost 6 bases and 5 bases, there was a span of 7 bases. The CDR3 is 11 amino acids.